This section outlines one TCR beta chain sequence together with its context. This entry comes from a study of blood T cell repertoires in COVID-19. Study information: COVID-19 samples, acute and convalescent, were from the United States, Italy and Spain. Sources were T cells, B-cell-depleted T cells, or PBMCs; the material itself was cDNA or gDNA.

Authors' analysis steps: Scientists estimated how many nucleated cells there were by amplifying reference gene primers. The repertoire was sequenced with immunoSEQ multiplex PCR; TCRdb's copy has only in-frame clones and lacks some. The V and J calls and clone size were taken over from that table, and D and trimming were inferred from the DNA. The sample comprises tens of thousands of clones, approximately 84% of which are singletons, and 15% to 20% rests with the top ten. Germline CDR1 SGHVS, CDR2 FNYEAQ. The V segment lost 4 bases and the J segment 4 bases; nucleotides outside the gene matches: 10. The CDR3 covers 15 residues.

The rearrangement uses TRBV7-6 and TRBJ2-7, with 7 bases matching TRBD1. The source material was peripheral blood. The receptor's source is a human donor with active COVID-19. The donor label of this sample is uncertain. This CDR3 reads CASSSRPGQMYEQYF. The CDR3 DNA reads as TGTGCCAGCAGCTCCCGTCCGGGACAGATGTACGAGCAGTACTTC. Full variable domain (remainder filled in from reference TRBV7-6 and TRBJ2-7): GAGVSQSPRYKVTKRGQDVALRCDPISGHVSLYWYRQALGQGPEFLTYFNYEAQQDKSGLPNDRFSAERPEGSISTLTIQRTEQRDSAMYRCASSSRPGQMYEQYFGPGTRLTVT.